The rows below give T cell receptor beta chains drawn from one sample of a study of tumor-infiltrating lymphocytes in primary liver carcinoma. TCRdb passed the multiplex PCR reads through MiXCR, listing each CDR3 protein once. The sample holds some 190,000 distinct CDR3 sequences, 50% to 75% seen once. The sequenced sample was peripheral blood. The receptors here all came from a man aged 35-49 years with primary liver carcinoma and hepatitis B virus infection. The CDR3 runs from the conserved cysteine through the conserved F or W. The D gene is left open where the match is weak. Not all rows give a size; the values are once, few, many and, for expanded clones, a class.

cdr3_aa | cdr3_nt | d_call | j_call | v_call | clone_size
CASSGGGIYNEQFF | TGCGCCAGCAGCGGGGGGGGCATCTACAATGAGCAGTTCTTC | - | TRBJ2-1 | TRBV5-1 | -
CATRIGPTEAFF | TGTGCCACGCGTATTGGTCCCACTGAAGCTTTCTTT | - | TRBJ1-1 | TRBV28 | -
CASSRTGPTEAFF | TGTGCCAGCAGCCGGACAGGGCCCACTGAAGCTTTCTTT | TRBD1 | TRBJ1-1 | TRBV11-2 | many
CASSNPSGSSDTQYF | TGTGCCAGCAGCAATCCTAGCGGGAGCTCAGATACGCAGTATTTT | TRBD2 | TRBJ2-3 | TRBV11-2 | many
CSVEVHRGGKETQYF | TGCAGCGTTGAAGTTCACAGGGGTGGGAAAGAGACCCAGTACTTC | TRBD1 | TRBJ2-5 | TRBV29-1 | -
CASSPRNRASYEQYF | TGTGCCAGCAGCCCCAGGAATAGGGCATCCTACGAGCAGTACTTC | - | TRBJ2-7 | TRBV4-2 | few
CASSALSTGGGGEQFF | TGTGCCAGCAGTGCCCTCTCCACTGGGGGGGGCGGTGAGCAGTTCTTC | - | TRBJ2-1 | TRBV6-1 | -
CSVALWLSSYKQYF | TGCAGCGTAGCCTTGTGGCTAAGCTCCTACAAGCAATACTTC | - | TRBJ2-7 | TRBV29-1 | -
CASRLEGPEALF | TGTGCCAGCAGGCTGGAGGGGCCTGAAGCTCTCTTT | - | TRBJ1-1 | TRBV7-9 | -
CASSSGTGGTNEKLFF | TGCGCCAGCAGCTCCGGGACAGGGGGAACTAATGAAAAACTGTTTTTT | TRBD1 | TRBJ1-4 | TRBV5-1 | few
CASSFSRGAVGNQPQHF | TGTGCCAGCAGTTTCTCGAGGGGGGCTGTTGGCAATCAGCCCCAGCATTTT | - | TRBJ1-5 | TRBV12-3/TRBV12-4 | -
CAITLAESSYNEQFF | TGCGCCATTACTCTAGCGGAAAGCTCCTACAATGAGCAGTTCTTC | TRBD2 | TRBJ2-1 | TRBV10-1 | -
CASKRGGRDYGYTF | TGTGCCAGCAAACGGGGGGGGCGCGACTATGGCTACACCTTC | - | TRBJ1-2 | TRBV28 | -
CASSRILNRGTGDQPQHF | TGCGCCAGCAGCCGAATTCTAAACAGGGGCACCGGCGATCAGCCCCAGCATTTT | TRBD1 | TRBJ1-5 | TRBV4-1 | -
CASGQGQTYEQYF | TGTGCCAGCGGGCAAGGACAGACCTACGAGCAGTACTTC | - | TRBJ2-7 | TRBV6-1 | -
CATRETGDGNGELFF | TGTGCCACCAGAGAGACAGGGGACGGAAACGGGGAGCTGTTTTTT | TRBD1 | TRBJ2-2 | TRBV24-1 | few
CSVEDLPGSSGRSKQFF | TGCAGCGTTGAAGATCTTCCGGGTTCTAGCGGGAGATCTAAGCAGTTCTTC | TRBD2 | TRBJ2-1 | TRBV29-1 | few
CSVGSGGSQTDTQYF | TGCAGCGTTGGGTCAGGGGGCAGTCAGACAGATACGCAGTATTTT | TRBD1 | TRBJ2-3 | TRBV29-1 | many
CASSPTTGPTDTQYF | TGTGCCAGCAGCCCGACTACGGGCCCCACAGATACGCAGTATTTT | - | TRBJ2-3 | TRBV7-9 | -
CASSQVIGAGANVLTF | TGCGCCAGCAGCCAAGTAATAGGGGCTGGGGCCAACGTCCTGACTTTC | - | TRBJ2-6 | TRBV4-1 | few
CASSLDQPAYQSYNEQFF | TGTGCCAGCAGCTTAGATCAACCGGCTTACCAGTCCTACAATGAGCAGTTCTTC | - | TRBJ2-1 | TRBV11-2 | many
CASSHIGTGQETQYF | TGCGCCAGCAGCCATATAGGGACAGGGCAAGAGACCCAGTACTTC | TRBD1 | TRBJ2-5 | TRBV4-1 | -
CASSLGERTDTQYF | TGTGCCAGCAGCCTAGGGGAGCGCACAGATACGCAGTATTTT | - | TRBJ2-3 | TRBV4-2 | once
CASSQGAIYGTKNIQYF | TGTGCCAGCAGTCAGGGGGCGATTTACGGAACCAAAAACATTCAGTACTTC | TRBD1 | TRBJ2-4 | TRBV28 | -
CASSFGGPDEKSFF | TGTGCCAGCAGCTTTGGGGGCCCCGATGAAAAATCGTTTTTT | - | TRBJ1-4 | TRBV11-2 | -
CASSRPVGAYNEQFF | TGTGCCAGCAGCCGACCTGTGGGTGCCTACAATGAGCAGTTCTTC | - | TRBJ2-1 | TRBV7-9 | -
CASSYGRGGIYGYTF | TGTGCCAGCAGTTACGGCCGGGGGGGAATCTATGGCTACACCTTC | - | TRBJ1-2 | TRBV6-5 | -
CASSPGPGQETQYF | TGTGCCAGCAGTCCGGGCCCAGGGCAAGAGACCCAGTACTTC | - | TRBJ2-5 | TRBV12-3/TRBV12-4 | -
CASSQTPGLEPGELCF | TGCGCCAGCAGCCAGACTCCGGGACTAGAGCCCGGGGAGCTGTGTTTT | TRBD2 | TRBJ2-2 | TRBV4-1 | -
CSVGQGVGDTQYF | TGCAGCGTTGGTCAGGGGGTTGGAGATACGCAGTATTTT | TRBD1 | TRBJ2-3 | TRBV29-1 | many
CASTGLADNTGELFF | TGTGCCAGCACGGGACTAGCGGACAACACCGGGGAGCTGTTTTTT | TRBD2 | TRBJ2-2 | TRBV6-1 | -
CARSENDEQFF | TGTGCCAGGAGTGAGAATGATGAGCAGTTTTTC | - | TRBJ2-1 | TRBV12-3/TRBV12-4 | -
CASSVGEMTEAFF | TGTGCCAGCAGCGTAGGGGAGATGACTGAAGCTTTCTTT | - | TRBJ1-1 | TRBV11-3 | many
CTSSLDHTYNEQFF | TGTACCAGCAGTTTAGATCATACCTACAATGAGCAGTTCTTC | - | TRBJ2-1 | TRBV12-3/TRBV12-4 | -
CASVGAKNIQYF | TGTGCCAGCGTCGGGGCCAAAAACATTCAGTACTTC | - | TRBJ2-4 | TRBV6-6 | -
CAWNAGVETQYF | TGTGCCTGGAATGCGGGTGTGGAGACCCAGTACTTC | - | TRBJ2-5 | TRBV30 | -
CASTPGGNTGELFF | TGTGCCAGCACCCCGGGGGGGAACACCGGGGAGCTGTTTTTT | TRBD2 | TRBJ2-2 | TRBV28 | few
CASSRTDKKEYF | TGTGCCAGCAGCCGGACGGATAAGAAGGAGTACTTC | - | TRBJ2-7 | TRBV28 | many
CSVERQGGYGYTF | TGCAGCGTTGAGAGACAGGGTGGCTATGGCTACACCTTC | TRBD1 | TRBJ1-2 | TRBV29-1 | few
CASSFGGQGQEKLFF | TGTGCCAGCAGTTTCGGGGGACAGGGACAAGAAAAACTGTTTTTT | TRBD1 | TRBJ1-4 | TRBV28 | -
CASCEWGVGANILTF | TGTGCCAGCTGTGAATGGGGGGTTGGGGCCAACATCCTGACTTTC | - | TRBJ2-6 | TRBV6-1 | -
CASSQSAFQETQYF | TGTGCCAGCAGCCAATCTGCGTTCCAAGAGACCCAGTACTTC | - | TRBJ2-5 | TRBV14 | few
CASSPRRDSYEQYF | TGTGCCAGCAGCCCTCGGAGAGACTCCTACGAGCAGTACTTC | - | TRBJ2-7 | TRBV11-2 | many
CASSLVGLTGGPKTQYF | TGTGCCAGCAGCTTAGTAGGTCTAACGGGAGGGCCGAAGACCCAGTACTTC | TRBD2 | TRBJ2-5 | TRBV11-2 | -
CASKTGGHIQYF | TGTGCTAGTAAAACAGGGGGTCACATTCAGTACTTC | TRBD1 | TRBJ2-4 | TRBV12-5 | -
CASSYRQGVSPLHF | TGTGCCAGCAGCTACAGACAGGGGGTTTCACCCCTCCACTTT | TRBD1 | TRBJ1-6 | TRBV11-2 | many
CASTFRARLGTSSYNEQFF | TGTGCCAGCACCTTTAGGGCTAGGCTAGGGACATCGTCCTACAATGAGCAGTTCTTC | - | TRBJ2-1 | TRBV7-9 | -
CASGQALLQGARQPLHF | TGCGCCAGCGGCCAGGCACTTCTACAGGGGGCTAGGCAGCCCCTGCATTTT | TRBD1 | TRBJ1-5 | TRBV4-1 | -
CASSPYGLAASYEQYF | TGTGCCAGCAGCCCTTATGGACTAGCGGCCTCCTACGAGCAGTACTTC | TRBD2 | TRBJ2-7 | TRBV6-2/TRBV6-3 | -
CACRRGYTF | TGCGCCTGCAGACGGGGCTACACCTTC | - | TRBJ1-2 | TRBV4-1 | -
CASNEIGGVYEQYF | TGTGCCAGCAATGAAATAGGAGGGGTTTACGAGCAGTACTTC | - | TRBJ2-7 | TRBV6-1 | -
CASSLGAGGLGTDTQYF | TGTGCCAGCAGCTTAGGGGCAGGGGGGTTAGGGACAGATACGCAGTATTTT | - | TRBJ2-3 | TRBV11-2 | many
CASSTRGGDNEQFF | TGTGCCAGCAGTACTCGCGGGGGAGACAATGAGCAGTTCTTC | TRBD2 | TRBJ2-1 | TRBV12-3/TRBV12-4 | -
CASSLVAGDQPQHF | TGTGCCAGCAGTTTAGTGGCAGGAGATCAGCCCCAGCATTTT | - | TRBJ1-5 | TRBV12-3/TRBV12-4 | -